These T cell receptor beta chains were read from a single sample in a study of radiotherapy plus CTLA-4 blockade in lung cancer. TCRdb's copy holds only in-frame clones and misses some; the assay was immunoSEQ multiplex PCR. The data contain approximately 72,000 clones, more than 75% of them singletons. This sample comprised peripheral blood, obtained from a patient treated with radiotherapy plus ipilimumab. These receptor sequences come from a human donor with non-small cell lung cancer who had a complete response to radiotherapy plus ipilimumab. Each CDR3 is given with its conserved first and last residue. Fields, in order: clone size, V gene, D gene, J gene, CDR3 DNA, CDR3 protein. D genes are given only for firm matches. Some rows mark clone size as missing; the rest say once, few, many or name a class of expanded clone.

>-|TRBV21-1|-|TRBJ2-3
TGTGCCAGCAGCAAAAATACAGGGGGGACAGATACGCAGTATTTT
CASSKNTGGTDTQYF
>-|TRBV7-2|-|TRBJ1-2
TGTGCCAGCAGCTTAGAAGGGAATTCACTGGGCTACACCTTC
CASSLEGNSLGYTF
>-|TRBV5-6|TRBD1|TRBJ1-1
TGTGCCAGCAGCTTGGGACAGGGGTACACTGAAGCTTTCTTT
CASSLGQGYTEAFF
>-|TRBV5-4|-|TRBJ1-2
TGTGCCAGCAGCTCCGTTGGTTTCTCTCTTGCCCCTAACTATGGCTACACCTTC
CASSSVGFSLAPNYGYTF
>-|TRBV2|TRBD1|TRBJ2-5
TGTGCCAGCAGGTCTACAGGGGGCAGCGAGACCCAGTACTTC
CASRSTGGSETQYF
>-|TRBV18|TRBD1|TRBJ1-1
TGTGCCAGCTCATTATACTCCGGGACAGAGACCTCTGAAGCTTTCTTT
CASSLYSGTETSEAFF
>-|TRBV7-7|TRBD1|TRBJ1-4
TGTGCTAGCAGCTTGACAGGGACGGAGGGTGAAAAACTGTTTTTT
CASSLTGTEGEKLFF
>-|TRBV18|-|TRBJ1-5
TGTGCCAGCTCACCGAGGGCTGGGGTGGGTAATCAGCCCCAGCATTTT
CASSPRAGVGNQPQHF
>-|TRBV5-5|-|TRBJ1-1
TGTGCCAGCAGCTTGTGGGAGGGGAACACTGAAGCTTTCTTT
CASSLWEGNTEAFF
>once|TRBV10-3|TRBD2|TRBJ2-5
TGTGCCATCAGTCCCGGGACTAGCATGTGGGAGACCCAGTACTTC
CAISPGTSMWETQYF
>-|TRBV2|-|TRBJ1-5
TGTGCCAGCAGGTCATACAGCGGTCAGCCCCAGCATTTT
CASRSYSGQPQHF
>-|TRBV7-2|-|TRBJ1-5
TGTGCCAGCAGCCCGGAGGCCGGCAATCAGCCCCAGCATTTT
CASSPEAGNQPQHF
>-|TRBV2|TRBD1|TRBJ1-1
TGTGCCAGCAGAGGGATACAGGGGGGAACTGAAGCTTTCTTT
CASRGIQGGTEAFF
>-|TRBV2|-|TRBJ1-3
TGTGCCAGCAGTGAAGCATCGGGGTCTGGAAACACCATATATTTT
CASSEASGSGNTIYF
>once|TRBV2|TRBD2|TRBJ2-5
TGTGCCAGCAAAGACTGGCTAGCGGTACAAGAGACCCAGTACTTC
CASKDWLAVQETQYF
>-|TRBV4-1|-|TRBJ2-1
TGCGCCAGCAGAAAGGGTGGCAGGATCTACAATGAGCAGTTCTTC
CASRKGGRIYNEQFF
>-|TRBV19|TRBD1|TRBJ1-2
TGTGCCAGTAGTACCACGGGACAGTCTAACTATGGCTACACCTTC
CASSTTGQSNYGYTF
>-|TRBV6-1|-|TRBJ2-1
TGTGCCAGCAGTGGGAGGGGGGCCAACCCTCGGGAGCAGTTCTTC
CASSGRGANPREQFF
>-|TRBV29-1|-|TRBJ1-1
TGCAGCGTCCGGGGGACGGCGAACACTGAAGCTTTCTTT
CSVRGTANTEAFF
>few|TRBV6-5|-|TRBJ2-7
TGTGCCAGCAGTTCACCAGGGACATCCTCCTACGAGCAGTACTTC
CASSSPGTSSYEQYF
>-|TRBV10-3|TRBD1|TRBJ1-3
TGTGCCATCACCGGGGACAGCCTCGCTGGAAACACCATATATTTT
CAITGDSLAGNTIYF
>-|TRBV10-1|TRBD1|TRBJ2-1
TGCGCCAGCAGTTTGGACAGGGGGCGCGGGAATGAGCAGTTCTTC
CASSLDRGRGNEQFF
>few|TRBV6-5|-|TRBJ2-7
TGTGCCAGCAGTTACTCAGCCGGGGCCCTGGACGAGCAGTACTTC
CASSYSAGALDEQYF
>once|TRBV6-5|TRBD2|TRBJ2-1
TGTGCCAGCAGTTATCTAGCGGGGGGTAAAAACAATGAGCAGTTCTTC
CASSYLAGGKNNEQFF
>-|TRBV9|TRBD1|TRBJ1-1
TGTGCCAGCAGCACAGGGGGCGCGAACACTGAAGCTTTCTTT
CASSTGGANTEAFF
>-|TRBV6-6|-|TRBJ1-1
TGTGCCAGCAGTTATAATCGGATGAACACTGAAGCTTTCTTT
CASSYNRMNTEAFF
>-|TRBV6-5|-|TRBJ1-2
TGTGCCAGCAGTTACTCTTCGGTCTATGGCTACACCTTC
CASSYSSVYGYTF
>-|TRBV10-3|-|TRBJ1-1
TGTGCCAGCAAAGGTTCGTTGGACACTGAAGCTTTCTTT
CASKGSLDTEAFF
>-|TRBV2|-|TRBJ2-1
TGTGCCAGCCGTGTCGAACAGACCTTATTCAATGAGCAGTTCTTC
CASRVEQTLFNEQFF
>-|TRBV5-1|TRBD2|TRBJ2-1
TGCGCCAGCAGTGCGGGTAGCGGGAGGACTGAGCAGTTCTTC
CASSAGSGRTEQFF
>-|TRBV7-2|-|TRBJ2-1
TGTGCCAGCAGCTTAGGAGTCGGAGTTAAGGCGCGTGAGCAGTTCTTC
CASSLGVGVKAREQFF
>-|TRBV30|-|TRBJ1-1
TGTGCCTGGAGTGTACGGGCGGTCGGAGGGACTGAAGCTTTCTTT
CAWSVRAVGGTEAFF
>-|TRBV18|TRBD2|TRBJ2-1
TGTGCCAGCTCACCGGATAGACCGGGAGGCTACAATGAGCAGTTCTTC
CASSPDRPGGYNEQFF
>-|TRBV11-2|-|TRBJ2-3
TGTGCCAGCAGCTTAGACTTGGCTCGGACTTCCTCACTTACGCAGTATTTT
CASSLDLARTSSLTQYF
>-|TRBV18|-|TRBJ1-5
TGTGCCAGCTCACTAGGAACGGGGATCAATAGCAATCAGCCCCAGCATTTT
CASSLGTGINSNQPQHF
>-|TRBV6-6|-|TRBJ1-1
TGTGCCAGCAGTTACTCGGAGGGGCCGGGGGCTGAAGCTTTCTTT
CASSYSEGPGAEAFF
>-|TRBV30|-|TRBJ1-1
TGTGCCTGGTCCCCCAAGGGGGGGGTCACTGAAGCTTTCTTT
CAWSPKGGVTEAFF